What follows describes a single T cell receptor (beta chain). Its cognate antigen is unknown. This specimen comes from a study of vaccination and CD4 T cells after COVID-19. The V and J ends lost 3 bases and 0 bases respectively, with 11 bases between them. Germline V gene sequence: CDR1 SGHTA, CDR2 FQGTGA. The CDR3 consists of 16 residues. The Oncomine TCR Beta short-read assay was what sequenced the DNA obtained from cultured CD4+ T cells. TCRdb processed the PCR reads anew with MiXCR; each CDR3 protein has one entry. The sample comprises more than 20,000 distinct CDR3 sequences, about 52% of which are singletons, and 4% to 6% rests with the top ten. Treatment specified: roughly 11-day PBMC culture with coronavirus spike peptide pools or control peptides (ViraFEST assay).

The TCR sequence derives from a human donor who had recovered from COVID-19. Material: CD4+ T cells from blood, cultured in vitro. The chain employs TRBV7-3 and TRBJ2-2, with D perhaps TRBD1 (5 bases). The CDR3 here is CASSLQQASNTGELFF. DNA of the CDR3: TGTGCCAGCAGCTTGCAACAGGCCTCGAACACCGGGGAGCTGTTTTTT.